This T cell receptor beta chain was sequenced in a study of blood T cells in healthy people across ages. Looked up from germline, CDR1 is SGHRS and CDR2 is YFSETQ. The CDR3 runs to 18 residues. J gave up 8 bases and V 4 bases, and 13 bases lay outside the gene matches. Healthy Russian Caucasian donors spanned ages about 6 to 95 years. Using a J-beta primer mix together with a sample-barcoded 5' primer, a second PCR was run for roughly 6 to 12 cycles. Every molecule of cDNA carried a tag from a template-switch adaptor with 12 random nucleotides. TCRdb re-derived calls from the 5' RACE reads in MiXCR, one entry per CDR3 protein. The profile shows more than 1,400,000 distinct CDR3 sequences, approximately 38% of them singletons. Study outcomes and limitations: When set beside aged donors, long-lived donors presented more naive CD4+ cells and higher diversity.

As for this clonotype: Its antigen remains unknown.

The TCR originated in a woman younger than 35 in good health. The material sequenced was blood. This rearrangement joins TRBV5-1 to TRBJ2-1, with 15 bases lining up with TRBD2. CDR3 amino acids: CASSPGLAGGPQGYEQFF. CDR3 DNA sequence: TGCGCCAGCAGCCCAGGACTAGCGGGAGGGCCCCAGGGCTATGAGCAGTTCTTC.